This T cell receptor (beta chain) stems from a study of T cells in Graves' hyperthyroidism and ophthalmopathy (dated by TCRdb to the late 2010s). As for the study more broadly: Peripheral blood samples were taken at initial diagnosis, before any treatment was given. A discovery cohort of about 96 patients, roughly 45 with Graves' ophthalmopathy and 55 to 60 with stable Graves' hyperthyroidism, was used to find distinguishing TCR V-J signatures. Prospective prediction of ophthalmopathy was tested in an independent validation cohort of 18 to 20 hyperthyroidism patients and 17 patients who later progressed to ophthalmopathy. The approximately 100 discovery patients were randomly divided into training and test sets at a 7:3 ratio. Thyroid tissue and blood T-cell repertoires from six Graves' hyperthyroidism patients were also compared in the study. After blood sampling, hyperthyroidism patients were treated with methimazole at a starting dose of 30 mg daily, and ophthalmopathy patients were treated with high-dose intravenous methylprednisolone. The paper describes TCR Vbeta CDR3 sequencing of 120 to 150 peripheral blood samples, made up of some 42 ophthalmopathy patients, around 78 hyperthyroidism patients and approximately 17 progressor patients. What the research found in general, with its limitations: No statistical method was used to fix the sample size in advance, and group allocation was not hidden from the investigators. A 13 V-J signature model separated ophthalmopathy from stable hyperthyroidism, with about 90% sensitivity and approximately 81% specificity in cross-validation and 80%/75% in testing. Most expanded thyroid clonotypes (frequency above 0.001) were also detected in blood, a finding suggesting that blood repertoires may reflect thyroid immune responses. In validation, progression to ophthalmopathy was predicted by the model with 65% to 71% sensitivity and 72% to 85% specificity, a median of approximately 6.5 months before onset.

The TCR beta CDR3 regions were amplified from the RNA transcripts. A first-round RT-PCR of the TCR CDR3 used the HTBI primer set with the Qiagen OneStep RT-PCR kit. Libraries were constructed in a second round of multiplex PCR, after which size selection and purification were performed. Paired-end sequencing of the libraries was performed with 100 bp reads on an Illumina HiSeq2000. In the source study's methods: SOAPnuke was used to process the raw data, removing reads that contained adapters or uncalled bases, had a mean Phred below 15, or lacked an exact match to the constant primer or identifier. COPE v1.2.5 was used to merge the high-quality paired reads, and each unique nucleotide sequence was defined as a clonotype. MiTCR v1.1 was used to align clonotypes to the IMGT TRBV, TRBD and TRBJ reference segments. Only V-J combinations with frequency above 0.0001, covering about 99% of repertoires, were analysed. The TCS score was defined as the ratio of F50 (clonal expansion) to E x V (chaos), calculated using BLOSUM62-based TCRdist between CDR3 peptides within each V-J. Welch's t-statistics and random forest reduced some 510 V-J features to 13, which were used in a naive Bayes classifier (R e1071). TCRdb trimmed the raw reads at Q25, called clones with MiXCR and kept productive beta chains. Here each entry gathers all rows of one CDR3 protein and keeps the most common genes and DNA. The V and J calls shown here were made by TCRdb, not taken from the authors' results. Within this sample are 300,000 to 450,000 distinct CDR3 sequences, with about 14% of them counted one time only. The leading ten clones occupy around 20% of the sample.

From cysteine to phenylalanine, the CDR3 is 18 amino acids long. The kept DNA is CDR3 alone, 54 bases in frame from the first base. Ends trimmed: V by 5 bases, J by 2 bases; bases unmatched to a gene: 16. Reading the germline V gene (reference sequence) gives CDR1 SEHNR and CDR2 FQNEAQ. In the ophthalmopathy patients, disease was moderately to severely active, with a Clinical Activity Score of 3 or more, a NOSPECS grade of 4 or more, and a duration of less than 3 months. Any patient with an uncontrolled infection, another autoimmune disease, pregnancy or lactation was excluded. Diagnoses were established on the basis of clinical symptoms, serum thyroxine and TRAb, thyroid ultrasound, and orbital computed tomography. Ficoll-Paque density gradient centrifugation was used to isolate PBMCs from around 10 ml of fresh peripheral blood. Total RNA was extracted with Trizol reagent, and quality was checked on an Agilent 2100 Bioanalyzer.

In its sample, this clonotype was seen many times. It lacks a known antigen. The record has no base qualities; no much larger clone is one base away. This receptor was obtained from a woman aged 30 to 39 with Graves' ophthalmopathy. Sequencing input: blood. The rearranged chain carries TRBV7-9 and TRBJ2-3; 7 middle bases align to TRBD1. Here is the DNA: TGTGCCAGCAGCCCTTTAGGTCGGACAGGCCTCCTCACAGATACGCAGTATTTT. Its translation reads: CASSPLGRTGLLTDTQYF. This CDR3, with the reference TRBV7-9 and TRBJ2-3 proteins standing in past its ends, gives the full variable domain DTGVSQNPRHKITKRGQNVTFRCDPISEHNRLYWYRQTLGQGPEFLTYFQNEAQLEKSRLLSDRFSAERPKGSFSTLEIQRTEQGDSAMYLCASSPLGRTGLLTDTQYFGPGTRLTVL.